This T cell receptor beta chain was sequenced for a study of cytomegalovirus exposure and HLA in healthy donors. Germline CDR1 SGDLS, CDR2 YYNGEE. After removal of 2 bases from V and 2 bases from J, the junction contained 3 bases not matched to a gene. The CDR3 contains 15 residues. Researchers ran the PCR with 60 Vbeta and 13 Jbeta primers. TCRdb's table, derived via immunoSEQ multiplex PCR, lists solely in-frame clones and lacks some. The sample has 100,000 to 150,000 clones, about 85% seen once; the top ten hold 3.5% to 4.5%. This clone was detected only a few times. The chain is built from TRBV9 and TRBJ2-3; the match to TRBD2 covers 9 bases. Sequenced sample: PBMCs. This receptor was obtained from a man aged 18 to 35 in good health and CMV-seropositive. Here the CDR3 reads CASSVAGGVTDTQYF. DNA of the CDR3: TGTGCCAGCAGCGTCGCGGGGGGGGTCACAGATACGCAGTATTTT. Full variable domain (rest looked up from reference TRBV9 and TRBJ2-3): DSGVTQTPKHLITATGQRVTLRCSPRSGDLSVYWYQQSLDQGLQFLIQYYNGEERAKGNILERFSAQQFPDLHSELNLSSLELGDSALYFCASSVAGGVTDTQYFGPGTRLTVL.